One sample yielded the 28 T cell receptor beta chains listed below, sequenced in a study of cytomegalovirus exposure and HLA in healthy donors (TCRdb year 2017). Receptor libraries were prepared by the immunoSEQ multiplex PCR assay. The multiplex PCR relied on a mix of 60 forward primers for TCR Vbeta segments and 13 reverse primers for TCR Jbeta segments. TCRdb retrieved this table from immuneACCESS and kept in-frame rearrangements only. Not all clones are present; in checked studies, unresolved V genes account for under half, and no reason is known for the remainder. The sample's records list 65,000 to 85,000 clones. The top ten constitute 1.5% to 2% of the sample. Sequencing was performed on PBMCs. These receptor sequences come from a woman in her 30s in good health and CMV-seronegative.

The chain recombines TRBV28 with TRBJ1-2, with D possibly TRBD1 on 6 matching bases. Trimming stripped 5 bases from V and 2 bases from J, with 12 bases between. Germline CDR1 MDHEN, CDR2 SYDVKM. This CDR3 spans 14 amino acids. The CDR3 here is CASSLLQGNYGYTF. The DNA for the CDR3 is TGTGCCAGCAGTCTACTACAGGGAAACTATGGCTACACCTTC.

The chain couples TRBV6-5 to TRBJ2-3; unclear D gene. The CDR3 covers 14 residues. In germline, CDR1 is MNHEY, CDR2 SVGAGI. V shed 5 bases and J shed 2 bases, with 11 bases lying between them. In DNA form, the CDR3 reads TGTGCCAGCAGTCTACGTCCCCCCACAGATACGCAGTATTTT. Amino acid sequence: CASSLRPPTDTQYF.

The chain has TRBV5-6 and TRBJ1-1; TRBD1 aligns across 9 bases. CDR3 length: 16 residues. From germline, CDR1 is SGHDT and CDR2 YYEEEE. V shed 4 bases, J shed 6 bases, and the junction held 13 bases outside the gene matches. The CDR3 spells CASSPDRGGKLAEAFF. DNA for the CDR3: TGTGCCAGCAGCCCGGACAGGGGAGGGAAACTAGCTGAAGCTTTCTTT.

Here the CDR3 DNA reads TGTGCCAGCTCACCCCGACAGGGGGCGAATCAGCCCCAGCATTTT. It is translated as CASSPRQGANQPQHF. The chain combines TRBV18 with TRBJ1-5, with 10 bases that match TRBD1. Germline V gene data show CDR1 as KGHSH and CDR2 as LQKENI. Losses at the gene ends were 3 bases for V and 4 bases for J; bases not matched to a gene: 3. This CDR3 has 15 residues. Full variable domain (outside the CDR3, taken from reference TRBV18 and TRBJ1-5): NAGVMQNPRHLVRRRGQEARLRCSPMKGHSHVYWYRQLPEEGLKFMVYLQKENIIDESGMPKERFSAEFPKEGPSILRIQQVVRGDSAAYFCASSPRQGANQPQHFGDGTRLSIL.

The chain's CDR3 is CSAMTGSPFEQYF. In nucleotides, the CDR3 is TGCAGCGCGATGACAGGGTCCCCCTTTGAGCAGTACTTC. The chain links TRBV29-1 to TRBJ2-7; 7 bases map to TRBD1. Trimming removed 7 bases from V and 7 bases from J; junction bases left unmatched: 13. Germline CDR1 is SQVTM and CDR2 is ANQGSEA. The CDR3 contains 13 residues.

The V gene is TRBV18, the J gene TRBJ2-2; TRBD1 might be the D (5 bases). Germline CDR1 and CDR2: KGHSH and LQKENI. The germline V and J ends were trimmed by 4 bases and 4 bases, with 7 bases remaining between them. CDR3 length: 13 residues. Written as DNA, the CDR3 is TGTGCCAGCTCACTCGACAGCACCGGGGAGCTGTTTTTT. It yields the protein CASSLDSTGELFF.

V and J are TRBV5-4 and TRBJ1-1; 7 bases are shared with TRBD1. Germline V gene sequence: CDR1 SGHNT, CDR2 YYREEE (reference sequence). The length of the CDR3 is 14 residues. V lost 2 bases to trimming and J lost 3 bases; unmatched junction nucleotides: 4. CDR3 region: CASSFDRADTEAFF. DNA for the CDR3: TGTGCCAGCAGCTTTGACAGGGCTGACACTGAAGCTTTCTTT.

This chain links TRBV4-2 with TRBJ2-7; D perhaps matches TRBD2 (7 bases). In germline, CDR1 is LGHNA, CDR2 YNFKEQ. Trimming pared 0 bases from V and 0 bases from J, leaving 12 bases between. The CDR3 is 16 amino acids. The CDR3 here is CASSQEVGGGSYEQYF. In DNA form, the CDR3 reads TGTGCCAGCAGCCAAGAGGTGGGAGGGGGCTCCTACGAGCAGTACTTC.

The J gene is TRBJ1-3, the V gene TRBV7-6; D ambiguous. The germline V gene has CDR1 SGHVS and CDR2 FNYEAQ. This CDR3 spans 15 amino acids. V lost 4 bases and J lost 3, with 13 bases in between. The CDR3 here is CASSSGVSGGNTIYF. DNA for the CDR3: TGTGCCAGCAGCTCCGGGGTTTCGGGTGGAAACACCATATATTTT. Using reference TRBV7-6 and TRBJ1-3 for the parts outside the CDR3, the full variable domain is GAGVSQSPRYKVTKRGQDVALRCDPISGHVSLYWYRQALGQGPEFLTYFNYEAQQDKSGLPNDRFSAERPEGSISTLTIQRTEQRDSAMYRCASSSGVSGGNTIYFGEGSWLTVV.

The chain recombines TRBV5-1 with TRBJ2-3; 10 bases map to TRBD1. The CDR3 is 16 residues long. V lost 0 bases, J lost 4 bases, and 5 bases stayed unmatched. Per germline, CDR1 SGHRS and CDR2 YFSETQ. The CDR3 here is CASSLGDRGGSDTQYF. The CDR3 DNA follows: TGCGCCAGCAGCTTGGGGGACAGGGGTGGATCAGATACGCAGTATTTT.

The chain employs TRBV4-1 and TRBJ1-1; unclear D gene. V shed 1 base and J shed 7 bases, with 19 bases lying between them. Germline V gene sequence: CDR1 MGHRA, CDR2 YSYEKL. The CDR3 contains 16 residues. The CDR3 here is CASSQGATADLHEAFF. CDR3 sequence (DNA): TGCGCCAGCAGCCAAGGGGCCACAGCTGATCTACATGAAGCTTTCTTT.

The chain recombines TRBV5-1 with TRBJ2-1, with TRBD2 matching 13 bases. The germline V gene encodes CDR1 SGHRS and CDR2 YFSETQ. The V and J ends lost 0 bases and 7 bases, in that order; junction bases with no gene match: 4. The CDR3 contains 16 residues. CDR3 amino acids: CASSLVGTSGKNEQFF. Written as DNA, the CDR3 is TGCGCCAGCAGCTTGGTTGGGACTAGCGGGAAGAATGAGCAGTTCTTC.

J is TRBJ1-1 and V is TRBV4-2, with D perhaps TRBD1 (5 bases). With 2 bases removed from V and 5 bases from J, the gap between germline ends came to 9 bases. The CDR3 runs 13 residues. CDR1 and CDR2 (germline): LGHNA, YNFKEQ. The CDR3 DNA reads TGTGCCAGCAGCCAACTCGGGGGAACTGAAGCTTTCTTT. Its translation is CASSQLGGTEAFF.

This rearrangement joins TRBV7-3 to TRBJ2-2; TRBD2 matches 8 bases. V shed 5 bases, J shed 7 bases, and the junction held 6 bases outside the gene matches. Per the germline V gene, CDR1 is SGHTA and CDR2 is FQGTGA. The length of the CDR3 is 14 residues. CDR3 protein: CASSRPGGVGELFF. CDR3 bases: TGTGCCAGCAGCCGCCCCGGGGGGGTCGGGGAGCTGTTTTTT.

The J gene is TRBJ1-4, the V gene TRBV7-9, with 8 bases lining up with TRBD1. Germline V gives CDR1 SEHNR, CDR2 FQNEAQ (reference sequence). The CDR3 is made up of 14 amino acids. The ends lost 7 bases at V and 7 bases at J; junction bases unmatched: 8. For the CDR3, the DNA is TGTGCCAGCAACAGGCAGGGGGCAGGTGAAAAACTGTTTTTT. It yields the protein CASNRQGAGEKLFF.

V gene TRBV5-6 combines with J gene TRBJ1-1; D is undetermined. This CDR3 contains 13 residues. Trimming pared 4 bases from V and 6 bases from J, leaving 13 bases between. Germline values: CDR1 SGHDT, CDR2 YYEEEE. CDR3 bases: TGTGCCAGCAGCCTCTTAGAGGGCGCTGAAGCTTTCTTT. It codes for CASSLLEGAEAFF.

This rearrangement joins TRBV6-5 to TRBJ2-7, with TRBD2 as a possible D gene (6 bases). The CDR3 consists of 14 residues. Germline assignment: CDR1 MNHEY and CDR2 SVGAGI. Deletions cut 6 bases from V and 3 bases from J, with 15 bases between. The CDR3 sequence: CASRLAGPFYEQYF. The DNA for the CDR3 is TGTGCCAGCAGACTAGCCGGGCCATTCTACGAGCAGTACTTC.

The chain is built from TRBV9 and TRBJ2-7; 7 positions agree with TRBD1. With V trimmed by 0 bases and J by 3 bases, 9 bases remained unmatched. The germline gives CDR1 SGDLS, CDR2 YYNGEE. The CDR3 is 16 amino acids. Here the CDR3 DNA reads TGTGCCAGCAGCGTAGGTTTATGGGACAGAAGCTACGAGCAGTACTTC. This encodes CASSVGLWDRSYEQYF. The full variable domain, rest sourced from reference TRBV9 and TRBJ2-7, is DSGVTQTPKHLITATGQRVTLRCSPRSGDLSVYWYQQSLDQGLQFLIQYYNGEERAKGNILERFSAQQFPDLHSELNLSSLELGDSALYFCASSVGLWDRSYEQYFGPGTRLTVT.

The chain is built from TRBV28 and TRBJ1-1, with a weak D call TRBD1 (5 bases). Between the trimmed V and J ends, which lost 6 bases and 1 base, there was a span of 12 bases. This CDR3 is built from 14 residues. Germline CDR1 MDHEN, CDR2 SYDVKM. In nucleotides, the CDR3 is TGTGCCAGCAGAGTGACAGCTAGGAACACTGAAGCTTTCTTT. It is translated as CASRVTARNTEAFF.

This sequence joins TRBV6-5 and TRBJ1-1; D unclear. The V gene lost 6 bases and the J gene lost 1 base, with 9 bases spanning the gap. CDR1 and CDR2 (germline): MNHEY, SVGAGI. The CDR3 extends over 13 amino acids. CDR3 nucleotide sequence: TGTGCCAGCAGCCCCGCGGAGAACACTGAAGCTTTCTTT. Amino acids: CASSPAENTEAFF.

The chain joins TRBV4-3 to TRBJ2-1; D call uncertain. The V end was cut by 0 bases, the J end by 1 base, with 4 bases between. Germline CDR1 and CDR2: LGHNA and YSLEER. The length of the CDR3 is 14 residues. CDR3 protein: CASSQEQSYNEQFF. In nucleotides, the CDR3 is TGCGCCAGCAGCCAAGAACAGTCCTACAATGAGCAGTTCTTC.

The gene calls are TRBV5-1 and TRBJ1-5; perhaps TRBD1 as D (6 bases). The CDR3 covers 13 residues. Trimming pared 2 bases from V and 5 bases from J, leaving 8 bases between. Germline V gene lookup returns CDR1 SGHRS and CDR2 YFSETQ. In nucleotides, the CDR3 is TGCGCCAGCAGCTTACAGGGTGATCAGCCCCAGCATTTT. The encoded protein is CASSLQGDQPQHF.

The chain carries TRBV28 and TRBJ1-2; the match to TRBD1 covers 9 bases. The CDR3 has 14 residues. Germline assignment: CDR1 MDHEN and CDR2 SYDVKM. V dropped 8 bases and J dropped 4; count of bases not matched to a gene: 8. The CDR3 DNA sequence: TGTGCCAGCTTACAGGGGGCGGCTGGCTATGGCTACACCTTC. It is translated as CASLQGAAGYGYTF.

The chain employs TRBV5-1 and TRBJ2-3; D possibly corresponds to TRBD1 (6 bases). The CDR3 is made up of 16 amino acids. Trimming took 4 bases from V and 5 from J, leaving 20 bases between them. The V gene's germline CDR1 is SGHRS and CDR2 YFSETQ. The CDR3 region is CASSRSGTPWEDTQYF. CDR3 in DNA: TGCGCCAGCAGCCGATCCGGGACACCCTGGGAAGATACGCAGTATTTT.

DNA for the CDR3: TGTGCCAGCAGCTTTGGGTCATCGGGTAAAGCTTTCTTT. Translated: CASSFGSSGKAFF. The rearrangement links TRBV5-6 to TRBJ1-1; unclear D gene. V dropped 2 bases and J dropped 9 bases, with 14 bases sitting between them. This CDR3 contains 13 residues. CDR1 is SGHDT, CDR2 YYEEEE, per germline.

The CDR3 DNA reads as TGTGCCAGCACGGAGGGGGCAGTTGTTAAAGCTTTCTTT. Its protein is CASTEGAVVKAFF. The chain links TRBV6-1 to TRBJ1-1; 7 positions match TRBD1. After removal of 7 bases from V and 9 bases from J, the junction contained 11 bases not matched to a gene. The CDR3 spans 13 residues. Germline V gives CDR1 MNHNS, CDR2 SASEGT.

CDR3: CATKSGGARNEQFF. DNA for the CDR3: TGTGCCACCAAAAGCGGGGGGGCCCGGAATGAGCAGTTCTTC. The chain joins TRBV7-2 to TRBJ2-1; 10 nucleotides line up with TRBD2. Trimming at V came to 10 bases and at J to 7 bases, leaving 10 bases not matched to a gene. CDR3 size: 14 residues. The V gene's germline CDR1 is SGHTA and CDR2 FQGNSA.

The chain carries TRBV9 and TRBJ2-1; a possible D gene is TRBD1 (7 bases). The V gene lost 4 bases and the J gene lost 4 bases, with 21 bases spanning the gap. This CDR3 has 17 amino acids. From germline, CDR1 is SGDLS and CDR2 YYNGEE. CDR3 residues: CASSPPPGGGQYNEQFF. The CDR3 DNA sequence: TGTGCCAGCAGCCCACCACCAGGGGGAGGTCAGTACAATGAGCAGTTCTTC.